This TCR beta chain originates from a study of identical twins. Study-level findings and limits: With monozygotic twins, out-of-frame TCR alpha sharing exceeded what models estimated.

This clonotype was recorded a few times. Its target is unknown. Trimming left V 0 bases short and J 1 base short, with 12 bases between. Germline lookup yields CDR1 SGDLS and CDR2 YYNGEE. The CDR3 is 16 amino acids. Unique molecular identifiers were present on cDNA, and template switching added a universal primer site. TCRdb called the 5' RACE reads again in MiXCR, with one record for every CDR3 protein. In the table there are approximately 1.8 million distinct CDR3 sequences, roughly 35% of which are singletons. The chain carries TRBV9 and TRBJ2-3, with D uncertain. The sample comprised cord blood. This clonotype was sampled from a newborn girl in good health. The CDR3 is CASSVGPPSRTDTQYF. In DNA form, the CDR3 reads TGTGCCAGCAGCGTAGGGCCTCCCTCCCGCACAGATACGCAGTATTTT.